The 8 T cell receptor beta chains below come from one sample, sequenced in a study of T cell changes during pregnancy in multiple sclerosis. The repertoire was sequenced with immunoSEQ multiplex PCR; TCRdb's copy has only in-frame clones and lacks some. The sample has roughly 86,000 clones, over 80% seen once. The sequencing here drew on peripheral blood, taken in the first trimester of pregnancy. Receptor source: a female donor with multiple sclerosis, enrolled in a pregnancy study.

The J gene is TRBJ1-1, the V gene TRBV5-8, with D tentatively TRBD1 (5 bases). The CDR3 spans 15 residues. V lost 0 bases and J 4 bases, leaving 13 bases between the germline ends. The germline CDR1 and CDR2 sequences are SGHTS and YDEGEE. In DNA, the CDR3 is TGTGCCAGCAGCTTGGGTCAGGGTTGGGCCACTGAAGCTTTCTTT. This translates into CASSLGQGWATEAFF.

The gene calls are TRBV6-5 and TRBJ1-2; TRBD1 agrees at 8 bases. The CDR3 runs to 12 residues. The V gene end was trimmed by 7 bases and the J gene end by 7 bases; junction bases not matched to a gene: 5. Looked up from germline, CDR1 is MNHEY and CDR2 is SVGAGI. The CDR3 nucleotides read TGTGCCAGCACGGCAGGGGGCCCTGGCTACACCTTC. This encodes CASTAGGPGYTF.

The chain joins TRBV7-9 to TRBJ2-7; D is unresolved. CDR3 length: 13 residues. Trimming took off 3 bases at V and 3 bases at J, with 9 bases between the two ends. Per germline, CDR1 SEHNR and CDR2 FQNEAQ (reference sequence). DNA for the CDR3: TGTGCCAGCAGCTTTAACACTAACTACGAGCAGTACTTC. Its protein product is CASSFNTNYEQYF.

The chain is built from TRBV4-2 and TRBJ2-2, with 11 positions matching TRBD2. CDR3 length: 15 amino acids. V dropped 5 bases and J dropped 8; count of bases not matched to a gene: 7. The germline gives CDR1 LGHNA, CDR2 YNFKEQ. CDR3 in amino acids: CASSITSGRGGELFF. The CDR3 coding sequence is TGTGCCAGCAGCATAACTAGCGGGAGAGGAGGGGAGCTGTTTTTT.

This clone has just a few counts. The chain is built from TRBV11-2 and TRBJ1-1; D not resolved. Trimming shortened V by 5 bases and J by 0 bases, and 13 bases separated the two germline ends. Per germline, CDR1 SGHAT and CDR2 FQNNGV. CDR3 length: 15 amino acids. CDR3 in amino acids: CASSPERAVNTEAFF. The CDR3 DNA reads TGTGCCAGCAGCCCGGAGAGGGCAGTGAACACTGAAGCTTTCTTT. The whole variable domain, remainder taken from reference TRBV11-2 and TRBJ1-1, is EAGVAQSPRYKIIEKRQSVAFWCNPISGHATLYWYQQILGQGPKLLIQFQNNGVVDDSQLPKDRFSAERLKGVDSTLKIQPAKLEDSAVYLCASSPERAVNTEAFFGQGTRLTVV.

The CDR3 DNA is TGTGCCATCTCCGGGACAGGTATTGGAAAACTGTTTTTT. Translating gives CAISGTGIGKLFF. The chain is built from TRBV10-3 and TRBJ1-4; 8 bases line up with TRBD1. Germline assignment: CDR1 ENHRY and CDR2 SYGVKD. The trim removed 8 bases at V and 10 bases at J, leaving 9 bases unmatched. This CDR3 is built from 13 residues.

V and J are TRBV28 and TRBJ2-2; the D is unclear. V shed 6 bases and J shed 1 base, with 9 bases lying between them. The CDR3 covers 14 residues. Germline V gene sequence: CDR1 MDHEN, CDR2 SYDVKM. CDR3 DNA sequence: TGTGCCAGCAGGCAGGCGCGGAACACCGGGGAGCTGTTTTTT. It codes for CASRQARNTGELFF.

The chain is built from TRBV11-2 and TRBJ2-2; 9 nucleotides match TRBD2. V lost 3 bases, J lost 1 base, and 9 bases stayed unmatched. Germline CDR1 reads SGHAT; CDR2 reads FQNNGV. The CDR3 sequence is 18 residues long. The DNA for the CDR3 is TGTGCCAGCAGCTTCCTTCGGCGGGGGGGTAGGAACACCGGGGAGCTGTTTTTT. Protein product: CASSFLRRGGRNTGELFF. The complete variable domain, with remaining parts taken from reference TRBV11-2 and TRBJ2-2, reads EAGVAQSPRYKIIEKRQSVAFWCNPISGHATLYWYQQILGQGPKLLIQFQNNGVVDDSQLPKDRFSAERLKGVDSTLKIQPAKLEDSAVYLCASSFLRRGGRNTGELFFGEGSRLTVL.